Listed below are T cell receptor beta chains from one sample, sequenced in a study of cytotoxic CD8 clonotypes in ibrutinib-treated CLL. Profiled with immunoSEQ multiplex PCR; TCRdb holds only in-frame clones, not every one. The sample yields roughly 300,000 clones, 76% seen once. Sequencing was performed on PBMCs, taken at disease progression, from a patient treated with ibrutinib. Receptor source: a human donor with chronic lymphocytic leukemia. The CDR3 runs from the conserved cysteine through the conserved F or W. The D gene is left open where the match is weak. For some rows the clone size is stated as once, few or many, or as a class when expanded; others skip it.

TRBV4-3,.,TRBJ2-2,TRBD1,CASSRVGGRDGELFF,TGCGCCAGCAGCCGCGTAGGGGGCCGGGACGGGGAGCTGTTTTTT
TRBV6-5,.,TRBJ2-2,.,CATRADTGELFF,TGTGCCACCCGAGCGGACACCGGGGAGCTGTTTTTT
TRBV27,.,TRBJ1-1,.,CASSQQTGSMNTEAFF,TGTGCCAGCAGTCAACAGACAGGATCAATGAACACTGAAGCTTTCTTT
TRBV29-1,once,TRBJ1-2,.,CSVEGGDPFGYTF,TGCAGCGTTGAAGGAGGAGATCCCTTCGGCTACACCTTC
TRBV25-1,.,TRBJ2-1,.,CASSESGVSYNEQFF,TGTGCCAGCAGTGAAAGTGGGGTATCCTACAATGAGCAGTTCTTC
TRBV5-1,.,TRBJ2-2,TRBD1,CASSLGGQGAGELFF,TGCGCCAGCAGCTTGGGTGGACAGGGGGCCGGGGAGCTGTTTTTT
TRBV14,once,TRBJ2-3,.,CASSQELSRDTQYF,TGTGCCAGCAGCCAAGAGCTGAGTCGGGATACGCAGTATTTT
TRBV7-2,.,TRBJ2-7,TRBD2,CASSLGSGDDEQYF,TGTGCCAGCAGCTTAGGTAGCGGGGACGACGAGCAGTACTTC
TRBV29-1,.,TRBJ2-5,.,CSQTRGETQYF,TGCAGCCAGACCCGGGGGGAGACCCAGTACTTC
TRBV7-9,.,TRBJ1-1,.,CASSALRSTEAFF,TGTGCCAGCAGCGCACTACGGTCCACTGAAGCTTTCTTT
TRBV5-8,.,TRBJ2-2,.,CASSIRAQTGELFF,TGTGCCAGCAGCATTCGGGCCCAGACCGGGGAGCTGTTTTTT
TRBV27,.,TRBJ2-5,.,CASSLWGDQETQYF,TGTGCCAGCAGTTTGTGGGGCGACCAAGAGACCCAGTACTTC
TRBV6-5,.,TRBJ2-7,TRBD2,CASSSGGYEQYF,TGTGCCAGCAGTTCCGGGGGGTACGAGCAGTACTTC
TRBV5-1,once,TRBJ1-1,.,CASSLTGKGAEAFF,TGCGCCAGCAGCTTAACAGGGAAGGGCGCTGAAGCTTTCTTT
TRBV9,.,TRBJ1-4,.,CASSVGGGIATNEKLFF,TGTGCCAGCAGCGTAGGCGGAGGGATCGCAACTAATGAAAAACTGTTTTTT
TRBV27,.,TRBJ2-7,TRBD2,CASRGLGRSYEQYF,TGTGCCAGCAGGGGACTAGGACGGAGTTACGAGCAGTACTTC
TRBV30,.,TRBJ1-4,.,CAWLTGYANEKLFF,TGTGCCTGGCTTACAGGGTACGCTAATGAAAAACTGTTTTTT
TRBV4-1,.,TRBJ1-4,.,CASSPEAGPEGEKLFF,TGCGCCAGCAGCCCCGAGGCCGGCCCCGAGGGAGAAAAACTGTTTTTT
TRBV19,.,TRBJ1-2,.,CASRGSYYGYTF,TGTGCCAGTAGAGGCAGCTACTATGGCTACACCTTC
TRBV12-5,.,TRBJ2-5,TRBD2,CASGLSENTGTSGSRTRETQYF,TGTGCTAGTGGTTTGTCGGAGAACACAGGGACTAGCGGGAGTAGAACTAGAGAGACCCAGTACTTC
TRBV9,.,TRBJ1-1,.,CASSVGTGLNTEAFF,TGTGCCAGCAGCGTTGGCACAGGGCTGAACACTGAAGCTTTCTTT
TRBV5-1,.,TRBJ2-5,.,CASSLLSDSLFQETQYF,TGCGCCAGCAGCTTGCTCAGTGACAGCCTTTTTCAAGAGACCCAGTACTTC
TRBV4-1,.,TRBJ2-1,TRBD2,CASSHPQRGGYNEQFF,TGCGCCAGCAGCCACCCCCAGCGGGGGGGATACAATGAGCAGTTCTTC
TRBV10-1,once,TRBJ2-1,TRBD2,CASSGGERANEQFF,TGCGCCAGCAGCGGGGGGGAGAGGGCCAATGAGCAGTTCTTC
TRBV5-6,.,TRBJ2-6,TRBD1,CASSHPRDRGPGANVLTF,TGTGCCAGCAGCCACCCGCGGGACAGGGGGCCTGGGGCCAACGTCCTGACTTTC
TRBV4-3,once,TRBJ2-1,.,CASSQGWASLRVRQFF,TGCGCCAGCAGCCAAGGGTGGGCTAGTTTAAGGGTTAGGCAGTTCTTC
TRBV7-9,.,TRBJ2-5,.,CASSSATTTGQETQYF,TGTGCCAGCAGCTCGGCCACCACGACAGGCCAAGAGACCCAGTACTTC
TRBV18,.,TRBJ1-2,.,CASSPQGLRSGYTF,TGTGCCAGCTCACCACAGGGGCTTCGCTCTGGCTACACCTTC
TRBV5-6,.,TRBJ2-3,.,CASSLDGGPSTDTQYF,TGTGCCAGCAGCTTGGATGGCGGGCCCAGCACAGATACGCAGTATTTT
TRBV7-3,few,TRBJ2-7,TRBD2,CASSPQGLAGSYEQYF,TGTGCCAGCAGCCCCCAGGGACTAGCGGGAAGCTACGAGCAGTACTTC
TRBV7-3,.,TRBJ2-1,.,CASSPSSGVNNEQFF,TGTGCCAGCAGCCCCTCTTCGGGGGTAAACAATGAGCAGTTCTTC
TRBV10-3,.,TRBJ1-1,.,CAIRITTGHTEAFF,TGTGCCATCAGAATAACTACAGGACACACTGAAGCTTTCTTT
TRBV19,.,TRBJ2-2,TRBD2,CASSLGLGYTGELFF,TGTGCCAGTAGTCTCGGACTAGGTTACACCGGGGAGCTGTTTTTT
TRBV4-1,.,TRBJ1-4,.,CASSQERAGINEKLFF,TGCGCCAGCAGCCAAGAGAGGGCTGGGATTAATGAAAAACTGTTTTTT
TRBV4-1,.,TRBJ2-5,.,CASSHWGETQYF,TGCGCCAGCAGCCACTGGGGAGAGACCCAGTACTTC
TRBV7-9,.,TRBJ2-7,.,CASSLKGAGALYEQYF,TGTGCCAGCAGCTTAAAAGGGGCGGGCGCCCTTTACGAGCAGTACTTC
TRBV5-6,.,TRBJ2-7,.,CASSPGPSSYEQYF,TGTGCCAGCAGCCCAGGGCCGAGCTCCTACGAGCAGTACTTC
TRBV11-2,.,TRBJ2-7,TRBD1,CASSLEATGAYHEQYF,TGTGCCAGCAGCTTAGAGGCGACAGGGGCTTACCACGAGCAGTACTTC
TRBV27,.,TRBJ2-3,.,CASSRLRSRDTQYF,TGTGCCAGCAGTCGTCTTAGATCGCGGGATACGCAGTATTTT
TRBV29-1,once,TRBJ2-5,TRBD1,CSARQGTPTQYF,TGCAGCGCTCGACAGGGTACGCCGACCCAGTACTTC
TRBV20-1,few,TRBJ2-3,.,CSVMTDTQYF,TGCAGTGTTATGACAGATACGCAGTATTTT
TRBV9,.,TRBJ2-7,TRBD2,CASSVGRLAGSYEQYF,TGTGCCAGCAGCGTAGGCAGACTAGCGGGGTCCTACGAGCAGTACTTC
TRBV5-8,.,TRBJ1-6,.,CASSFSGPGSPLHF,TGTGCCAGCAGCTTTTCTGGGCCGGGTTCACCCCTCCACTTT
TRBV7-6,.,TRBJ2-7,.,CASSPRDRSYEQYF,TGTGCCAGCAGCCCGCGGGACAGATCCTACGAGCAGTACTTC